This T cell receptor beta chain was captured in a study of T cell repertoires in cytomegalovirus infection. Overall study findings and caveats: Of the TCR beta families, the public ones yielded a cumulative frequency that identified carriers of CMV plus the relevant HLA. Dominating the ex vivo response were TCR beta clonotypes that were CMV-specific and HLA-C-restricted.

The germline V gene has CDR1 SGHVS and CDR2 FNYEAQ. The CDR3 sequence is 16 residues long. Trimming took 3 bases from V and 6 from J, leaving 17 bases between them. This clonotype has at least ten counts. As yet, its antigen is unknown. TCRdb independently ran MiXCR on the reads; one entry per CDR3 protein. The table shows about 900,000 distinct CDR3 sequences, with roughly 30% occurring only once. The specimen was cultured CD8+ T cells from PBMCs, collected from culture after CMV antigen stimulation. This receptor was obtained from a human donor in good health (CMV status not recorded). Some clones in this sample may be carry-over from other donors' samples. The V gene is TRBV7-6, the J gene TRBJ2-2, with TRBD1 as a possible D gene (5 bases). As DNA, the CDR3 is TGTGCCAGCAGCTTCTTGGGGCCCGGGTTGGCCGGGGAGCTGTTTTTT. The encoded protein is CASSFLGPGLAGELFF.